Given below is one T cell receptor (beta chain) in context. This sample includes further DNA sequences coding for the same CDR3. This specimen belongs to a study of blood T cell repertoires in COVID-19. Germline V gene sequence: CDR1 MNHEY, CDR2 SVGEGT. Trimming removed 5 bases from V and 5 bases from J; junction bases left unmatched: 1. The CDR3 length is 12 residues. Some clones are missing from TCRdb's copy, which holds only in-frame ones; the method was immunoSEQ multiplex PCR. There are 190,000 or so clones in the sample; roughly 86% occur only once, and around 2.7% lies in the top ten. The sequenced sample consisted of peripheral blood. This clonotype originated in a man aged 35 to 55 with active or convalescent COVID-19. This rearrangement joins TRBV6-2 or TRBV6-3 to TRBJ2-7, with 9 bases that match TRBD1. CDR3 sequence (DNA): TGTGCCAGCAGTCGGACAGGGGACGAGCAGTACTTC. This encodes CASSRTGDEQYF.